Each of the 12 T cell receptor beta chains below was sequenced from the same sample in a study of CD8+ T cells in alopecia areata. CD4+ cells from roughly 5 patients underwent sorting into CD25+CD127- cells. It was cDNA, reverse transcribed from extracted RNA, that served as the sequencing template. Some clones are missing from TCRdb's copy, which holds only in-frame ones; the method was immunoSEQ multiplex PCR. The sample records around 19,000 clones, less than 70% being singletons. Input material: CD4+ Tregs sorted from blood. The source of these receptors is a human donor with alopecia areata.

CDR3 loop: CASSQSLRLAGYNEQFF. CDR3 DNA: TGTGCCAGCAGCCAAAGCCTTAGACTAGCGGGGTACAATGAGCAGTTCTTC. This chain joins TRBV7-8 and TRBJ2-1, with 11 bases that match TRBD2. Germline CDR1 is SGHVS and CDR2 is FQNEAQ. J lost 4 bases, V lost 5 bases, and 10 bases had no gene match. This CDR3 is built from 17 residues. The entire variable domain, with the rest obtained from reference TRBV7-8 and TRBJ2-1, is as follows: GAGVSQSPRYKVAKRGQDVALRCDPISGHVSLFWYQQALGQGPEFLTYFQNEAQLDKSGLPSDRFFAERPEGSVSTLKIQRTQQEDSAVYLCASSQSLRLAGYNEQFFGPGTRLTVL.

The V and J genes are TRBV6-4 and TRBJ2-1; tentative D call: TRBD2 (6 bases). Germline V gene lookup returns CDR1 MRHNA and CDR2 SNTAGT. This CDR3 spans 15 amino acids. V dropped 6 bases and J dropped 6 bases, with 18 bases sitting between them. The CDR3 nucleotides are TGTGCCAGCAGCCCCTTCCCCACTAGCAGCAATGAGCAGTTCTTC. This sequence encodes CASSPFPTSSNEQFF.

The rearrangement joins TRBV14 to TRBJ2-5; maybe TRBD1 (7 bases). Germline V lookup: CDR1 SGHDN, CDR2 FVKESK. The CDR3 spans 15 residues. V was pared by 2 bases and J by 6 bases, with 16 bases between. This chain's CDR3 is CASSQNTGAGKTQYF. DNA of the CDR3: TGTGCCAGCAGCCAAAATACAGGGGCGGGAAAGACCCAGTACTTC.

The rearrangement uses TRBV5-1 and TRBJ2-7, with 8 bases fitting TRBD1. CDR3 length: 16 amino acids. CDR1 SGHRS and CDR2 YFSETQ come from the germline V gene. V shed 0 bases, J shed 2 bases, and the junction held 7 bases outside the gene matches. The CDR3 nucleotides read TGCGCCAGCAGCTTGGGGAATCCGGGACAGGCCTACGAGCAGTACTTC. Protein product: CASSLGNPGQAYEQYF.

The sample holds a few counts of this clone. The chain carries TRBV29-1 and TRBJ2-2; D possibly matches TRBD1 or TRBD2 (5 bases each). Trimming cost V 7 bases and J 2 bases, with 11 bases left between them. Germline lookup yields CDR1 SQVTM and CDR2 ANQGSEA. This CDR3 is built from 13 residues. CDR3 nucleotide sequence: TGCAGCGGAGAGGGGCACAACACCGGGGAGCTGTTTTTT. Encoded protein: CSGEGHNTGELFF.

This clone appeared a single time. CDR3 sequence: CASSPSIVLVEETQYF. The CDR3 DNA follows: TGTGCCAGCAGCCCTTCTATAGTATTGGTTGAAGAGACCCAGTACTTC. V and J are TRBV7-9 and TRBJ2-5; D unclear. The germline gives CDR1 SEHNR, CDR2 FQNEAQ (reference sequence). The CDR3 is made up of 16 amino acids. V lost 5 bases, J lost 3 bases, and 19 bases lay in between.

The chain links TRBV5-6 to TRBJ1-1, with D unclear. The CDR3 has 14 amino acids. CDR1 and CDR2 (germline): SGHDT, YYEEEE. The germline V and J ends were trimmed by 0 bases and 1 base, with 7 bases remaining between them. The CDR3 DNA reads as TGTGCCAGCAGCTTGGGACTGGGGAACACTGAAGCTTTCTTT. It translates to CASSLGLGNTEAFF.

This sequence joins TRBV28 and TRBJ1-6; D is perhaps TRBD1 (6 bases). This CDR3 is built from 15 residues. CDR1 MDHEN and CDR2 SYDVKM come from the germline V gene. V was trimmed by 3 bases and J by 6 bases, leaving 12 bases between them. DNA of the CDR3: TGTGCCAGCAGTTTCGGGACACCCCGTAATTCACCCCTCCACTTT. Encoded protein: CASSFGTPRNSPLHF.

This rearrangement joins TRBV2 to TRBJ2-5; 7 bases align to TRBD1. The V and J ends lost 5 bases and 4 bases, in that order; junction bases with no gene match: 4. Germline V gene data show CDR1 as SNHLY and CDR2 as FYNNEI. The CDR3 has 13 residues. In DNA, the CDR3 is TGTGCCAGCAGTCGACAGGGAGTAGAGACCCAGTACTTC. This gives the protein CASSRQGVETQYF. Based on the CDR3 plus reference TRBV2 and TRBJ2-5, the full variable domain is EPEVTQTPSHQVTQMGQEVILRCVPISNHLYFYWYRQILGQKVEFLVSFYNNEISEKSEIFDDQFSVERPDGSNFTLKIRSTKLEDSAMYFCASSRQGVETQYFGPGTRLLVL.

V is TRBV10-3 and J is TRBJ1-1; D perhaps matches TRBD1 (5 bases). From germline, CDR1 is ENHRY and CDR2 SYGVKD. V was trimmed by 2 bases and J by 1 base, leaving 11 bases between them. CDR3 length: 15 amino acids. CDR3 in amino acids: CAISERQPENTEAFF. CDR3 nucleotide sequence: TGTGCCATCAGTGAGAGACAGCCAGAGAACACTGAAGCTTTCTTT.

The chain uses TRBV5-1 and TRBJ2-1, with 11 bases identical to TRBD2. V was clipped by 4 bases and J by 4 bases; unmatched bases: 7. The CDR3 spans 16 residues. Looked up from germline, CDR1 is SGHRS and CDR2 is YFSETQ. CDR3 bases: TGCGCCAGCAGCCGTAGGACTAGCGGGTTATACAATGAGCAGTTCTTC. This sequence encodes CASSRRTSGLYNEQFF. Looking up the rest from reference TRBV5-1 and TRBJ2-1 gives the full variable domain: KAGVTQTPRYLIKTRGQQVTLSCSPISGHRSVSWYQQTPGQGLQFLFEYFSETQRNKGNFPGRFSGRQFSNSRSEMNVSTLELGDSALYLCASSRRTSGLYNEQFFGPGTRLTVL.

V gene TRBV5-1 combines with J gene TRBJ2-1; weak D call: TRBD2 (7 bases). Trimming left V 7 bases short and J 3 bases short, with 17 bases between. Germline CDR1 is SGHRS and CDR2 is YFSETQ. The CDR3 length is 15 residues. CDR3 DNA sequence: TGCGCCAGCGGCGTCGGGGGGCCCCTCTACAATGAGCAGTTCTTC. Encoded protein: CASGVGGPLYNEQFF.